These T cell receptor beta chains were read from a single sample in a study of cytomegalovirus exposure and HLA in healthy donors. Profiled with immunoSEQ multiplex PCR; TCRdb holds only in-frame clones, not every one. The sample includes around 150,000 clones, roughly 85% of them seen just once. The sequenced material came from PBMCs. Receptors were obtained from a man aged 35 to 55 in good health and CMV-seronegative. Each CDR3 is given with its conserved first and last residue. The D gene is left open where the match is weak. Only some rows state a clone size, as once, few, many or a class for expanded clones.

TRBJ2-5 | TRBV7-9 | . | . | CASSLLGETQYF | TGTGCCAGCAGCTTACTCGGAGAGACCCAGTACTTC
TRBJ2-1 | TRBV2 | . | . | CASSDRPNGDEQFF | TGTGCCAGCAGTGATCGGCCCAACGGGGATGAGCAGTTCTTC
TRBJ1-1 | TRBV27 | . | . | CASSLLGTMNTEAFF | TGTGCCAGCAGTCTCCTCGGGACAATGAACACTGAAGCTTTCTTT
TRBJ1-6 | TRBV19 | . | TRBD1 | CASSTDRGGSPLHF | TGTGCCAGTAGCACGGACAGGGGGGGTTCACCCCTCCACTTT
TRBJ2-2 | TRBV9 | . | TRBD2 | CASSMTGTSGGSVTGELFF | TGTGCCAGCAGCATGACCGGGACTAGCGGGGGTTCAGTAACCGGGGAGCTGTTTTTT
TRBJ2-7 | TRBV2 | . | . | CASSYSEGGAGYEQYF | TGTGCCAGCAGCTATTCAGAGGGGGGGGCTGGCTACGAGCAGTACTTC
TRBJ2-3 | TRBV7-3 | . | . | CASSLNRGGATDTQYF | TGTGCCAGCAGCTTAAACAGGGGGGGGGCCACAGATACGCAGTATTTT
TRBJ2-7 | TRBV6-1 | . | TRBD1 | CASSETVAGGRFEQYF | TGTGCCAGCAGTGAAACGGTTGCAGGGGGCCGTTTCGAGCAGTACTTC
TRBJ1-6 | TRBV28 | . | TRBD1 | CASSLGTGRNRRNSPLHF | TGTGCCAGCAGTTTGGGGACAGGGCGGAACCGGCGTAATTCACCCCTCCACTTT
TRBJ2-2 | TRBV6-4 | . | TRBD1 | CASSEFGQGAGELFF | TGTGCCAGCAGTGAATTCGGGCAGGGGGCCGGGGAGCTGTTTTTT
TRBJ1-1 | TRBV4-3 | few | . | CASSQDAGGNTEAFF | TGCGCCAGCAGCCAAGATGCGGGGGGGAACACTGAAGCTTTCTTT
TRBJ1-4 | TRBV19 | few | . | CASSPVNEKLFF | TGTGCCAGTAGTCCCGTTAATGAAAAACTGTTTTTT
TRBJ2-2 | TRBV5-4 | once | TRBD2 | CASSPTSGGQTGELFF | TGTGCCAGCAGCCCGACTAGCGGGGGGCAAACCGGGGAGCTGTTTTTT
TRBJ2-5 | TRBV7-2 | . | TRBD2 | CASSKLAGGPRETQYF | TGTGCCAGCAGCAAACTAGCGGGGGGGCCAAGAGAGACCCAGTACTTC
TRBJ2-7 | TRBV5-1 | . | . | CASSVDISYEQYF | TGCGCCAGCAGTGTGGACATTTCCTACGAGCAGTACTTC
TRBJ2-2 | TRBV4-1 | . | . | CASSQTFFGELFF | TGCGCCAGCAGCCAGACATTCTTCGGGGAGCTGTTTTTT
TRBJ2-7 | TRBV11-2 | . | TRBD1 | CASSLRGGQGDYEQYF | TGTGCCAGCAGCTTAAGGGGGGGACAGGGGGATTACGAGCAGTACTTC
TRBJ2-2 | TRBV6-6 | . | . | CASSKSPQGNTGELFF | TGTGCCAGCAGTAAGAGCCCTCAGGGGAACACCGGGGAGCTGTTTTTT
TRBJ1-2 | TRBV4-3 | once | TRBD1 | CASSPGQWDGYTF | TGCGCCAGCAGCCCGGGACAGTGGGATGGCTACACCTTC
TRBJ2-5 | TRBV6-5 | . | TRBD2 | CASSWTSGQETQYF | TGTGCCAGCAGTTGGACTAGCGGCCAAGAGACCCAGTACTTC
TRBJ1-2 | TRBV19 | . | TRBD1 | CASSIGTVMNYGYTF | TGTGCCAGTAGTATTGGGACAGTGATGAACTATGGCTACACCTTC
TRBJ2-1 | TRBV27 | few | TRBD1 | CASSLSGWDRGINVYNEQFF | TGTGCCAGCAGTTTATCTGGCTGGGACAGGGGGATAAACGTCTACAATGAGCAGTTCTTC
TRBJ1-1 | TRBV6-5 | . | . | CASSYSKTRNTEAFF | TGTGCCAGCAGTTACTCGAAGACTCGGAACACTGAAGCTTTCTTT
TRBJ2-6 | TRBV7-2 | . | . | CASSLVAGANVLTF | TGTGCCAGCAGCTTAGTAGCTGGGGCCAACGTCCTGACTTTC
TRBJ2-3 | TRBV2 | . | TRBD2 | CASSATLAGVTDTQYF | TGTGCCAGCAGTGCCACACTAGCGGGAGTCACAGATACGCAGTATTTT
TRBJ2-1 | TRBV4-2 | . | TRBD2 | CASSQEIGGRAAYNEQFF | TGTGCCAGCAGCCAAGAAATAGGCGGGAGGGCGGCCTACAATGAGCAGTTCTTC
TRBJ1-1 | TRBV2 | . | TRBD1 | CASKGTGISEAFF | TGTGCCAGCAAGGGGACAGGGATTAGTGAAGCTTTCTTT
TRBJ2-1 | TRBV7-2 | . | TRBD2 | CASSLLADNEQFF | TGTGCCAGCAGCTTGCTAGCGGACAATGAGCAGTTCTTC
TRBJ2-1 | TRBV30 | . | . | CAWSEDLYNEQFF | TGTGCCTGGAGTGAAGACTTGTACAATGAGCAGTTCTTC
TRBJ2-7 | TRBV2 | . | TRBD2 | CASSDRLAGGYEQYF | TGTGCCAGCAGTGACCGCTTAGCGGGGGGCTACGAGCAGTACTTC
TRBJ1-3 | TRBV4-3 | once | . | CASSQDTTGTGNTIYF | TGCGCCAGCAGCCAAGATACTACAGGGACGGGAAACACCATATATTTT
TRBJ1-1 | TRBV7-2 | few | TRBD1 | CASSRGRVTEAFF | TGTGCCAGCTCCAGGGGGCGTGTCACTGAAGCTTTCTTT
TRBJ2-7 | TRBV4-1 | . | TRBD2 | CASSPYGSGGNEQYF | TGCGCCAGCAGCCCTTACGGCTCGGGGGGGAACGAGCAGTACTTC
TRBJ2-7 | TRBV7-9 | once | . | CASSPTGVYEQYF | TGTGCCAGCAGCCCGACGGGAGTCTACGAGCAGTACTTC
TRBJ2-7 | TRBV19 | once | TRBD1 | CASSGDRAYEQYF | TGTGCCAGTAGTGGGGACAGGGCCTACGAGCAGTACTTC
TRBJ1-1 | TRBV30 | . | TRBD1 | CAWKTGRNTEAFF | TGTGCCTGGAAGACAGGGCGGAACACTGAAGCTTTCTTT
TRBJ1-2 | TRBV11-2 | few | . | CASSLAPFLLPYGYTF | TGTGCCAGCAGCTTAGCCCCTTTTCTTCTCCCCTATGGCTACACCTTC
TRBJ1-2 | TRBV29-1 | few | . | CSVREQGNYGYTF | TGCAGCGTTAGGGAACAGGGAAACTATGGCTACACCTTC
TRBJ1-5 | TRBV28 | . | TRBD1 | CASGGGGQPQHF | TGTGCCAGCGGAGGGGGCGGACAGCCCCAGCATTTT
TRBJ2-1 | TRBV19 | . | . | CASSPGYNEQFF | TGTGCCAGTAGTCCAGGTTACAATGAGCAGTTCTTC
TRBJ1-2 | TRBV5-6 | . | . | CASSLGHTNYGYTF | TGTGCCAGCAGCTTAGGACACACTAACTATGGCTACACCTTC
TRBJ2-7 | TRBV19 | . | TRBD1 | CASSAQTGSYEQYF | TGTGCCAGTAGTGCCCAGACAGGGTCCTACGAGCAGTACTTC
TRBJ1-5 | TRBV7-9 | . | . | CARRQGLVNQPQHF | TGTGCCCGCAGGCAGGGGTTAGTCAATCAGCCCCAGCATTTT
TRBJ2-1 | TRBV4-2 | . | TRBD1 | CASSQVRGTGALGRYNEQFF | TGTGCCAGCAGCCAAGTAAGGGGGACAGGGGCCCTCGGACGGTACAATGAGCAGTTCTTC
TRBJ2-1 | TRBV28 | . | . | CASNSLGANYNEQFF | TGTGCCAGCAACAGTTTGGGGGCTAACTACAATGAGCAGTTCTTC
TRBJ1-1 | TRBV5-4 | . | TRBD1 | CASSPTGGGTEAFF | TGTGCCAGCAGCCCAACAGGGGGTGGCACTGAAGCTTTCTTT
TRBJ1-4 | TRBV2 | once | TRBD1 | CASSEARQDREATNEKLFF | TGTGCCAGCAGTGAAGCGCGGCAGGACAGGGAGGCAACTAATGAAAAACTGTTTTTT
TRBJ1-2 | TRBV20-1 | . | . | CSTNVGYGYTF | TGCAGTACGAACGTCGGCTATGGCTACACCTTC
TRBJ2-7 | TRBV2 | . | TRBD2 | CASTRTSGPKYEQYF | TGTGCCAGCACCCGGACTAGCGGTCCTAAATACGAGCAGTACTTC
TRBJ1-2 | TRBV9 | once | . | CASSVDAQGTNYGYTF | TGTGCCAGCAGCGTAGACGCGCAGGGGACTAACTATGGCTACACCTTC
TRBJ2-5 | TRBV29-1 | once | . | CSAARPETQYF | TGCAGCGCCGCGAGGCCAGAGACCCAGTACTTC
TRBJ1-2 | TRBV6-5 | . | . | CASRSQAGGYTF | TGTGCCAGCAGGTCACAGGCGGGAGGCTACACCTTC
TRBJ1-5 | TRBV9 | . | . | CASSEGNSREPQHF | TGTGCCAGCAGCGAGGGGAACTCCAGGGAGCCCCAGCATTTT
TRBJ2-3 | TRBV7-9 | . | TRBD2 | CSSSLAVRRGGDTDTQYF | TGTTCCAGCAGCTTAGCTGTCAGGCGGGGGGGAGACACAGATACGCAGTATTTT
TRBJ2-4 | TRBV7-8 | . | TRBD1 | CASSLGRDRAVSDIQYF | TGTGCCAGCAGCTTAGGGCGGGACAGGGCCGTTTCGGACATTCAGTACTTC
TRBJ2-2 | TRBV2 | . | TRBD2 | CAGSTLTSGTGELFF | TGTGCCGGCTCCACATTGACTAGCGGCACCGGGGAGCTGTTTTTT
TRBJ1-2 | TRBV19 | . | . | CASNLTPGGIDGYTF | TGTGCCAGTAACCTCACCCCTGGAGGAATTGATGGCTACACCTTC
TRBJ2-3 | TRBV7-2 | . | . | CASSLGVWRGPTDTQYF | TGTGCCAGCAGCTTAGGAGTATGGAGGGGGCCTACAGATACGCAGTATTTT
TRBJ2-3 | TRBV9 | . | TRBD2 | CASSVGGSGRTDTQYF | TGTGCCAGCAGCGTAGGGGGTAGCGGGAGAACAGATACGCAGTATTTT